The sequence of this T cell receptor beta chain was determined in a study of regulatory dendritic cells for organ transplantation. CDR3 length: 15 amino acids. Per the germline V gene, CDR1 is MNHNS and CDR2 is SASEGT. V lost 6 bases to trimming and J lost 2 bases, with 14 bases between them. Produced via immunoSEQ multiplex PCR; TCRdb's table is partial and in-frame only. The table shows 5,000 to 6,500 clones, with 63% occurring only once. This sequence joins TRBV6-1 and TRBJ2-1, with D perhaps matching TRBD2 (5 bases). The sequence derives from a human donor in good health. Sequences were obtained from memory CD8+ T cells from blood. Described subset: CD45RO+ memory T cells. CDR3 in amino acids: CASRAAGGTYNEQFF. The DNA for the CDR3 is TGTGCCAGCAGAGCCGCGGGCGGTACCTACAATGAGCAGTTCTTC.